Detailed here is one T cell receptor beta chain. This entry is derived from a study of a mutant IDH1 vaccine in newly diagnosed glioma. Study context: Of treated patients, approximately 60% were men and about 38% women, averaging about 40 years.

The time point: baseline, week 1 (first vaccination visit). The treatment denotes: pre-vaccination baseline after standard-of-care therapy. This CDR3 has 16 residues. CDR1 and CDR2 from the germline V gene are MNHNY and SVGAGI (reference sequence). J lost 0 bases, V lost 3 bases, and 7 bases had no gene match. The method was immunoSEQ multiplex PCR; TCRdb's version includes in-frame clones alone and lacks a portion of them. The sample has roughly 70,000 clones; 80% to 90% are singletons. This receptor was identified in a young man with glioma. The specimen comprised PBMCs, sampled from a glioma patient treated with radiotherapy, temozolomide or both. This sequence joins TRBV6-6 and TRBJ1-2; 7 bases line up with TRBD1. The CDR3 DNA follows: TGTGCCAGCAGTTATGACAGGGTCCTTTCTAACTATGGCTACACCTTC. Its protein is CASSYDRVLSNYGYTF.